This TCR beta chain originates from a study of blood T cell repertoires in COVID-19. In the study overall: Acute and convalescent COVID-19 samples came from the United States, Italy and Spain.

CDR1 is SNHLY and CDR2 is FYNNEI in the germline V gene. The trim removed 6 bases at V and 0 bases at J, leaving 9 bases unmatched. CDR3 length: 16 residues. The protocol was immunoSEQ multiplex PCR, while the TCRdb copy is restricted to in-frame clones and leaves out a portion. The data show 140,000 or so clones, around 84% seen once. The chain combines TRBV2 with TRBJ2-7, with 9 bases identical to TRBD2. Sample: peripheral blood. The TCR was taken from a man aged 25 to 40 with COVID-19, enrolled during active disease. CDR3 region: CASRDNGLANSYEQYF. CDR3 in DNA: TGTGCCAGCAGGGACAACGGACTAGCGAACTCCTACGAGCAGTACTTC.